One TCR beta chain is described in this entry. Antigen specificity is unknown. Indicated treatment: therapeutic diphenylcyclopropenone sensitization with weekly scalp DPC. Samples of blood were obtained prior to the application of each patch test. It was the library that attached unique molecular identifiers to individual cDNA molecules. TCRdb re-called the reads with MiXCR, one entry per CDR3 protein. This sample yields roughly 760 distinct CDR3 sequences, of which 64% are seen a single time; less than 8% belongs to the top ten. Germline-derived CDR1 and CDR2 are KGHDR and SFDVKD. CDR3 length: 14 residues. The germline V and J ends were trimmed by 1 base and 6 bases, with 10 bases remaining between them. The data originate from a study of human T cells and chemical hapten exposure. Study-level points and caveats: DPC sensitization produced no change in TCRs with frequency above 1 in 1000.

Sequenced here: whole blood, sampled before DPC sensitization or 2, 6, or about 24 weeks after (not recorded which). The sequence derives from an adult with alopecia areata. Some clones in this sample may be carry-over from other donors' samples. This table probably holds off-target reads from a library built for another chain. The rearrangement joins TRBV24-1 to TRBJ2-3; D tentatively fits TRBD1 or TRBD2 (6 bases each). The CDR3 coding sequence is TGTGCCACCAGTGATTTCCCGGGGGCGGATACGCAGTATTTT. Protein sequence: CATSDFPGADTQYF.